One sample yielded the 13 T cell receptor beta chains listed below, sequenced in a study of cytomegalovirus exposure and HLA in healthy donors. In the PCR, 60 Vbeta and 13 Jbeta primers were used. Some clones are missing from TCRdb's copy, which holds only in-frame ones; the method was immunoSEQ multiplex PCR. This table has 100,000 or so clones, approximately 82% appearing once. The sequencing input was PBMCs. All receptors derive from a middle-aged man in good health and CMV-seropositive.

J is TRBJ1-1 and V is TRBV6-5; D gene ambiguous. Germline-derived CDR1 and CDR2 are MNHEY and SVGAGI. This CDR3 has 13 amino acids. V was shortened by 0 bases and J by 1 base, with 3 bases between the two germline ends. For the CDR3, the DNA is TGTGCCAGCAGTTACTCCTGGAACACTGAAGCTTTCTTT. Its protein product is CASSYSWNTEAFF.

The chain has TRBV9 and TRBJ1-4; D is perhaps TRBD1 (5 bases). The V end lost 4 bases, the J end lost 8 bases, and 18 bases lay between the germline ends. This CDR3 has 15 amino acids. The germline V gene encodes CDR1 SGDLS and CDR2 YYNGEE. Here the CDR3 reads CASSPLGAIGEKLFF. In nucleotides, the CDR3 is TGTGCCAGCAGCCCCCTTGGGGCGATTGGGGAAAAACTGTTTTTT. The full variable domain, its missing parts supplied by reference TRBV9 and TRBJ1-4, is DSGVTQTPKHLITATGQRVTLRCSPRSGDLSVYWYQQSLDQGLQFLIQYYNGEERAKGNILERFSAQQFPDLHSELNLSSLELGDSALYFCASSPLGAIGEKLFFGSGTQLSVL.

The chain is built from TRBV4-3 and TRBJ2-3; D call uncertain. The CDR3 consists of 15 residues. V shed 0 bases and J shed 5 bases, with 12 bases lying between them. CDR1 is LGHNA, CDR2 YSLEER, per germline. CDR3 in DNA: TGCGCCAGCAGCCAAGATCCGCCGCCCGGAGATACGCAGTATTTT. Its translation is CASSQDPPPGDTQYF.

The J gene is TRBJ1-3, the V gene TRBV4-3; 7 bases line up with TRBD1. The J segment lost 8 bases and the V segment lost 0 bases, leaving 7 bases of the junction unmatched. Germline CDR1 reads LGHNA; CDR2 reads YSLEER. This CDR3 region has 15 residues. The CDR3: CASSQERGGADTIYF. For the CDR3, the DNA is TGCGCCAGCAGCCAAGAGAGAGGGGGCGCGGACACCATATATTTT.

The rearrangement uses TRBV7-3 and TRBJ2-3; 8 positions agree with TRBD2. J lost 5 bases, V lost 2 bases, and 6 bases had no gene match. Per the germline V gene, CDR1 is SGHTA and CDR2 is FQGTGA. The CDR3 spans 15 residues. The CDR3 sequence is CASSLDGGAVDTQYF. DNA for the CDR3: TGTGCCAGCAGCTTAGACGGGGGGGCTGTAGATACGCAGTATTTT.

V is TRBV19 and J is TRBJ1-1, with 9 bases matching TRBD1. This CDR3 is 18 amino acids long. From germline, CDR1 is LNHDA and CDR2 SQIVND (reference sequence). V trimming: 4 bases; J trimming: 0 bases; junction bases outside the gene matches: 12. CDR3 loop: CASSTLQGAMDLNTEAFF. The CDR3 DNA is TGTGCCAGTAGTACCCTACAGGGGGCGATGGATCTGAACACTGAAGCTTTCTTT.

This clone was seen a handful of times. The V call is TRBV7-9, the J call TRBJ2-3; 8 bases align to TRBD2. V shed 5 bases, J shed 3 bases, and the junction held 10 bases outside the gene matches. This CDR3 has 16 residues. Germline CDR1 and CDR2: SEHNR and FQNEAQ (reference sequence). The CDR3 loop reads CASSPWGLVKTDTQYF. In DNA, the CDR3 is TGTGCCAGCAGCCCGTGGGGACTAGTGAAAACAGATACGCAGTATTTT.

The chain carries TRBV28 and TRBJ2-2; D is undetermined. The CDR3 contains 15 residues. V gave up 1 base and J gave up 4 bases, with 10 bases separating them. Per germline, CDR1 MDHEN and CDR2 SYDVKM. For the CDR3, the DNA is TGTGCCAGCAGTTTATTCCGGTCTCTCACCGGGGAGCTGTTTTTT. It codes for CASSLFRSLTGELFF.

This chain uses TRBV19 with TRBJ1-2; D is undetermined. Trimming took off 7 bases at V and 6 bases at J, with 15 bases between the two ends. The CDR3 has 13 residues. Per the germline V gene, CDR1 is LNHDA and CDR2 is SQIVND (reference sequence). CDR3 nucleotides: TGTGCCAGTAATTTCGGCCCCGGGAATGGCTACACCTTC. It yields the protein CASNFGPGNGYTF.

The chain uses TRBV7-2 and TRBJ2-1, with D uncertain. Germline loops: CDR1 SGHTA, CDR2 FQGNSA. The CDR3 loop spans 15 amino acids. Trimming cost V 5 bases and J 2 bases, with 13 bases left between them. The CDR3 here is CASSLGPEPYNEQFF. CDR3 bases: TGTGCCAGCAGCCTAGGCCCTGAGCCCTACAATGAGCAGTTCTTC.

The chain carries TRBV11-1 and TRBJ2-5; maybe TRBD1 (6 bases). The J call could be wrong; TRBJ2-7 is a better fit for the DNA end. The CDR3 spans 13 residues. Germline loops: CDR1 SGHAT, CDR2 FQDESV (reference sequence). The CDR3 reads CASSLDWTVEQYF. For the CDR3, the DNA is TGTGCCAGCAGCTTAGACTGGACAGTCGAGCAGTACTTC.

V gene TRBV6-5 combines with J gene TRBJ2-1; perhaps TRBD1 as D (5 bases). Germline V gene lookup returns CDR1 MNHEY and CDR2 SVGAGI. The CDR3 extends over 13 amino acids. V dropped 2 bases and J dropped 8 bases, with 10 bases sitting between them. CDR3 nucleotide sequence: TGTGCCAGCAGTTACAGGGGTCGGGATGAGCAGTTCTTC. As protein: CASSYRGRDEQFF.

This clone was recorded a few times. V gene TRBV7-9 combines with J gene TRBJ2-7; 7 bases are a match to TRBD2. The germline gives CDR1 SEHNR, CDR2 FQNEAQ (reference sequence). The CDR3 sequence is 14 residues long. V shed 4 bases and J 4 bases; nucleotides not matched to a gene: 7. CDR3 sequence reads: CASSYSGTNYEQYF. DNA for the CDR3: TGTGCCAGCAGCTATTCCGGGACTAATTACGAGCAGTACTTC.